A selection of T cell receptor beta chains follows, all from one sample in a study of cytomegalovirus exposure and HLA in healthy donors. Data came from immunoSEQ multiplex PCR; TCRdb stores just in-frame clones and leaves some out. The sample has about 170,000 clones, almost 85% seen once. Specimen: PBMCs. The receptors shown here come from a girl aged 5 to 17 in good health and CMV-seropositive. Both conserved end residues are part of each CDR3. Fields, in order: J gene, D gene, V gene, clone size, CDR3 protein, CDR3 DNA. A D gene is named only where the DNA matches it firmly. Clone size is given for some rows only: seen once, a few or many times, or a class if the clone is expanded.

J: TRBJ2-2; D: NA; V: TRBV25-1; size: NA; CDR3: CASSEWGANTGELFF; DNA: TGTGCCAGCAGTGAATGGGGCGCGAACACCGGGGAGCTGTTTTTT
J: TRBJ2-7; D: TRBD1; V: TRBV19; size: NA; CDR3: CASSPAGGPQEEQYF; DNA: TGTGCCAGTAGTCCGGCAGGGGGCCCCCAGGAGGAGCAGTACTTC
J: TRBJ1-2; D: TRBD1; V: TRBV30; size: NA; CDR3: CAWTYRGSGYTF; DNA: TGTGCCTGGACCTACAGGGGGTCTGGCTACACCTTC
J: TRBJ1-1; D: NA; V: TRBV7-9; size: few; CDR3: CASSFGWGAEAFF; DNA: TGTGCCAGCAGCTTTGGATGGGGGGCTGAAGCTTTCTTT
J: TRBJ2-7; D: TRBD1; V: TRBV7-2; size: NA; CDR3: CASSPGGTGSYEQYF; DNA: TGTGCCAGCAGCCCAGGGGGGACAGGTTCCTACGAGCAGTACTTC
J: TRBJ2-7; D: NA; V: TRBV7-6; size: few; CDR3: CASSLAKGGVGYEQYF; DNA: TGTGCCAGCAGCTTAGCGAAGGGGGGGGTTGGCTACGAGCAGTACTTC
J: TRBJ1-2; D: NA; V: TRBV4-2; size: NA; CDR3: CASSQDRNRVYPYGYTF; DNA: TGTGCCAGCAGCCAAGATCGCAACAGGGTTTATCCCTATGGCTACACCTTC
J: TRBJ2-2; D: NA; V: TRBV2; size: NA; CDR3: CASSEQDTGELFF; DNA: TGTGCCAGCAGTGAACAGGATACCGGGGAGCTGTTTTTT
J: TRBJ2-7; D: TRBD1; V: TRBV27; size: NA; CDR3: CASSYYPGQGAGEQYF; DNA: TGTGCCAGCAGTTATTACCCGGGACAGGGGGCGGGGGAGCAGTACTTC
J: TRBJ2-1; D: NA; V: TRBV5-4; size: NA; CDR3: CASSVKQGREQFF; DNA: TGTGCCAGCAGCGTAAAACAGGGTAGAGAGCAGTTCTTC
J: TRBJ2-3; D: TRBD2; V: TRBV13; size: few; CDR3: CASSPRTSGGTSTDTQYF; DNA: TGTGCCAGCAGCCCCAGGACTAGCGGGGGGACTAGCACAGATACGCAGTATTTT
J: TRBJ1-1; D: TRBD1; V: TRBV6-5; size: NA; CDR3: CASSSGQAYLEAFF; DNA: TGTGCCAGCAGTTCCGGACAGGCCTACCTTGAAGCTTTCTTT
J: TRBJ2-3; D: TRBD1; V: TRBV6-1; size: NA; CDR3: CASSGQGVVADTQYF; DNA: TGTGCCAGCAGTGGGCAGGGGGTGGTCGCAGATACGCAGTATTTT
J: TRBJ1-5; D: NA; V: TRBV6-5; size: NA; CDR3: CASSYSEGSPQHF; DNA: TGTGCCAGCAGTTACTCGGAGGGCTCGCCCCAGCATTTT
J: TRBJ2-1; D: TRBD2; V: TRBV7-9; size: once; CDR3: CASSLWGGGGSEQFF; DNA: TGTGCCAGCAGCTTATGGGGCGGGGGAGGTAGTGAGCAGTTCTTC
J: TRBJ2-7; D: TRBD2; V: TRBV7-9; size: NA; CDR3: CASSLGSLAGGPNEQYF; DNA: TGTGCCAGCAGCTTAGGGTCACTAGCGGGGGGGCCCAACGAGCAGTACTTC
J: TRBJ1-3; D: NA; V: TRBV2; size: NA; CDR3: CASGGSFVFHSGNTIYF; DNA: TGTGCCAGCGGTGGTAGTTTTGTTTTCCACTCTGGAAACACCATATATTTT
J: TRBJ1-1; D: TRBD1; V: TRBV7-9; size: NA; CDR3: CASSRQGGVPEAFF; DNA: TGTGCCAGCAGCAGACAGGGTGGGGTTCCTGAAGCTTTCTTT
J: TRBJ1-5; D: NA; V: TRBV12-5; size: few; CDR3: CASGPDRANQPQHF; DNA: TGTGCTAGTGGTCCGGACAGAGCCAATCAGCCCCAGCATTTT
J: TRBJ1-5; D: NA; V: TRBV2; size: NA; CDR3: CASREGGRGNQPQHF; DNA: TGTGCCAGCAGAGAGGGAGGTAGAGGCAATCAGCCCCAGCATTTT
J: TRBJ2-2; D: NA; V: TRBV7-9; size: NA; CDR3: CASGITGELFF; DNA: TGTGCCAGCGGCATCACCGGGGAGCTGTTTTTT
J: TRBJ1-1; D: TRBD1; V: TRBV7-9; size: NA; CDR3: CASSIQGAFTEAFF; DNA: TGTGCCAGCAGCATACAGGGGGCATTTACTGAAGCTTTCTTT
J: TRBJ1-6; D: NA; V: TRBV7-2; size: NA; CDR3: CASSRQGFYNSPLHF; DNA: TGTGCCAGCAGCCGTCAGGGGTTCTATAATTCACCCCTCCACTTT
J: TRBJ2-1; D: NA; V: TRBV5-1; size: NA; CDR3: CASRRPGHHYNEQFF; DNA: TGCGCCAGCAGGCGCCCGGGACACCACTACAATGAGCAGTTCTTC
J: TRBJ1-1; D: TRBD1; V: TRBV7-3; size: NA; CDR3: CASSSDRGNTEAFF; DNA: TGTGCCAGCAGCTCTGACAGGGGGAACACTGAAGCTTTCTTT
J: TRBJ2-1; D: NA; V: TRBV2; size: NA; CDR3: CASSDTRGYNEQFF; DNA: TGTGCCAGCAGTGACACCCGGGGGTACAATGAGCAGTTCTTC
J: TRBJ2-1; D: TRBD1; V: TRBV5-1; size: few; CDR3: CASSLARGLGEQFF; DNA: TGCGCCAGCAGCTTGGCCAGGGGGCTCGGTGAGCAGTTCTTC
J: TRBJ1-5; D: NA; V: TRBV11-2; size: NA; CDR3: CASSSLAQPQHF; DNA: TGTGCCAGCAGCTCGTTGGCCCAGCCCCAGCATTTT
J: TRBJ1-4; D: NA; V: TRBV7-6; size: few; CDR3: CASSHTLGGVGEKLFF; DNA: TGTGCCAGCAGTCACACCCTAGGGGGGGTGGGTGAAAAACTGTTTTTT
J: TRBJ2-2; D: NA; V: TRBV5-5; size: NA; CDR3: CASSLGGSGELFF; DNA: TGTGCCAGCAGCTTAGGGGGTTCCGGGGAGCTGTTTTTT
J: TRBJ2-7; D: TRBD1; V: TRBV6-5; size: few; CDR3: CASRDDRGHEQYF; DNA: TGTGCCAGCAGGGACGACAGGGGCCACGAGCAGTACTTC
J: TRBJ1-1; D: NA; V: TRBV6-6; size: NA; CDR3: CASTDDRNTEAFF; DNA: TGTGCCAGCACCGACGACAGGAACACTGAAGCTTTCTTT
J: TRBJ1-1; D: NA; V: TRBV12-5; size: NA; CDR3: CASGSRARGLTLMNTEAFF; DNA: TGTGCTAGTGGCTCCCGGGCCCGAGGGCTTACTCTTATGAACACTGAAGCTTTCTTT
J: TRBJ1-2; D: TRBD1; V: TRBV28; size: NA; CDR3: CASVAMDRGEDDGYTF; DNA: TGTGCCAGCGTGGCAATGGACAGGGGAGAGGACGATGGCTACACCTTC
J: TRBJ2-2; D: NA; V: TRBV5-5; size: NA; CDR3: CASSLDRKQTGELFF; DNA: TGTGCCAGCAGCTTGGACAGAAAACAAACCGGGGAGCTGTTTTTT
J: TRBJ1-6; D: NA; V: TRBV4-1; size: NA; CDR3: CASSQFGNSPLHF; DNA: TGCGCCAGCAGCCAATTTGGCAATTCACCCCTCCACTTT
J: TRBJ1-4; D: NA; V: TRBV6-5; size: NA; CDR3: CASSYSVSRGHEKLFF; DNA: TGTGCCAGCAGTTACTCGGTTTCCAGAGGGCATGAAAAACTGTTTTTT
J: TRBJ1-2; D: TRBD1; V: TRBV10-3; size: NA; CDR3: CAIRGDSLENYGYTF; DNA: TGTGCCATCAGGGGGGACAGTTTGGAGAACTATGGCTACACCTTC
J: TRBJ1-2; D: NA; V: TRBV2; size: NA; CDR3: CASRGEQGGGYTF; DNA: TGTGCCAGCAGGGGGGAACAGGGCGGTGGCTACACCTTC
J: TRBJ2-1; D: TRBD2; V: TRBV7-7; size: NA; CDR3: CASSLNGGAGEQFF; DNA: TGTGCTAGCAGCTTAAACGGGGGGGCCGGTGAGCAGTTCTTC
J: TRBJ1-5; D: NA; V: TRBV13; size: NA; CDR3: CASSLGVSYSNQPQHF; DNA: TGTGCCAGCAGCTTAGGGGTCAGTTATAGCAATCAGCCCCAGCATTTT
J: TRBJ1-2; D: NA; V: TRBV4-2; size: few; CDR3: CASSQLGADYGYTF; DNA: TGTGCCAGCAGCCAATTGGGGGCGGACTATGGCTACACCTTC
J: TRBJ1-3; D: NA; V: TRBV7-9; size: NA; CDR3: CASSRDLSSGNTIYF; DNA: TGTGCCAGCAGCCGGGACTTGTCCTCTGGAAACACCATATATTTT
J: TRBJ1-1; D: TRBD1; V: TRBV9; size: few; CDR3: CASSTSGTGGIRYFMGTEAFF; DNA: TGTGCCAGCAGCACCTCCGGGACAGGGGGAATCCGGTACTTCATGGGAACTGAAGCTTTCTTT
J: TRBJ2-7; D: NA; V: TRBV28; size: few; CDR3: CASSFCTCEQYF; DNA: TGTGCCAGCAGTTTCTGTACATGCGAGCAGTACTTC
J: TRBJ2-3; D: NA; V: TRBV9; size: NA; CDR3: CASSVRFSQPDTQYF; DNA: TGTGCCAGCAGCGTGCGGTTCTCCCAGCCAGATACGCAGTATTTT
J: TRBJ1-4; D: NA; V: TRBV5-6; size: NA; CDR3: CASSGTGNEKLFF; DNA: TGTGCCAGCAGCGGTACAGGGAATGAAAAACTGTTTTTT
J: TRBJ1-2; D: TRBD1; V: TRBV10-2; size: NA; CDR3: CASSDRQGALSGYTF; DNA: TGCGCCAGCAGTGATAGACAGGGGGCCTTGTCTGGCTACACCTTC
J: TRBJ1-1; D: NA; V: TRBV5-1; size: once; CDR3: CASSSSTVPNTEAFF; DNA: TGCGCCAGCAGCTCTTCGACAGTCCCTAACACTGAAGCTTTCTTT
J: TRBJ1-2; D: NA; V: TRBV29-1; size: few; CDR3: CSVETGRNGDYGYTF; DNA: TGCAGCGTTGAAACGGGTCGAAACGGGGACTATGGCTACACCTTC
J: TRBJ2-1; D: NA; V: TRBV7-8; size: NA; CDR3: CASSERGGLVREQFF; DNA: TGTGCCAGCAGCGAGCGCGGGGGCCTGGTACGGGAGCAGTTCTTC
J: TRBJ1-1; D: NA; V: TRBV7-9; size: NA; CDR3: CASSLTGQSEAFF; DNA: TGTGCCAGCAGCTTAACTGGACAGAGTGAAGCTTTCTTT
J: TRBJ1-1; D: TRBD1; V: TRBV27; size: NA; CDR3: CASSFLPPGQAAIIIRTEAFF; DNA: TGTGCCAGCAGTTTTCTACCTCCCGGACAGGCCGCAATCATTATCCGCACTGAAGCTTTCTTT